This T cell receptor (beta chain) was captured in a study of blood T cell repertoires in COVID-19. Study information: COVID-19 samples, acute and convalescent, were from the United States, Italy and Spain. T cells, B-cell-depleted T cells, or PBMCs supplied cDNA or gDNA.

Germline V gives CDR1 SGHNT, CDR2 YYREEE (reference sequence). The V end lost 4 bases, the J end lost 3 bases, and 14 bases lay between the germline ends. The CDR3 extends over 14 amino acids. Enrollment of patients from Seattle took place during active infection, with longitudinal follow-up. Per the study methods: Estimation of nucleated cell counts relied on the amplification of reference gene primers. Only in-frame clones appear in the TCRdb table, and some are missing; sequencing was by immunoSEQ multiplex PCR. V and J calls and clone size are those listed in that table; D and trimming were worked out from the DNA. Of 150,000 to 200,000 clones in the sample, roughly 93% were seen once.

Material for sequencing was peripheral blood. The sequence was obtained from a man aged 18 to 30 with COVID-19, enrolled during active disease. The rearrangement joins TRBV5-4 to TRBJ2-7; maybe TRBD1 (5 bases). The CDR3 reads CASSPRLDSYEQYF. In nucleotides, the CDR3 is TGTGCCAGCAGCCCCCGGCTAGACAGCTACGAGCAGTACTTC.